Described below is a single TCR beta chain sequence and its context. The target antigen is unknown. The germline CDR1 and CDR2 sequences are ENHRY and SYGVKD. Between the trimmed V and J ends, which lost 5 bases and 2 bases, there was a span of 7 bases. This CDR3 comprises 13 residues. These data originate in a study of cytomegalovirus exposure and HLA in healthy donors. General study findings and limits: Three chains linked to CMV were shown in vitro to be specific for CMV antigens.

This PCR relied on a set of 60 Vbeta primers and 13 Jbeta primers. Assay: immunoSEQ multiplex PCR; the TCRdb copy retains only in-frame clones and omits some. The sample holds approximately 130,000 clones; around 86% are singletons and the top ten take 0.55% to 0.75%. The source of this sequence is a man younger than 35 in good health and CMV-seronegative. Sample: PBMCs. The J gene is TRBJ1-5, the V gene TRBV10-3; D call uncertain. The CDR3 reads CAISRSGNQPQHF. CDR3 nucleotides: TGTGCCATCAGTAGATCGGGCAATCAGCCCCAGCATTTT.